These T cell receptor beta chains were read from a single sample in a study of blood T cell repertoires in COVID-19. The repertoire was sequenced with immunoSEQ multiplex PCR; TCRdb's copy has only in-frame clones and lacks some. The sample includes under 65,000 clones, 80% to 90% of them seen just once. Sequencing used peripheral blood. All receptors derive from a woman aged 55-69 years with COVID-19, enrolled during active disease. Both conserved end residues are part of each CDR3. Fields, in order: D gene, V gene, clone size, J gene, CDR3 protein, CDR3 DNA. D genes are given only for firm matches. Not all rows give a size; the values are once, few, many and, for expanded clones, a class.

TRBD1	TRBV2	.	TRBJ2-7	CASSTQGSSYEQYF	TGTGCCAGCAGCACACAGGGGAGCTCCTACGAGCAGTACTTC
TRBD1	TRBV18	.	TRBJ2-7	CASSPLGQGAYEQYF	TGTGCCAGCTCACCACTCGGACAGGGTGCCTACGAGCAGTACTTC
.	TRBV3-1/TRBV3-2	once	TRBJ1-1	CASSPGVNTEAFF	TGTGCCAGCAGCCCAGGGGTTAACACTGAAGCTTTCTTT
.	TRBV27	.	TRBJ1-5	CASTDQPQHF	TGTGCCAGCACAGATCAGCCCCAGCATTTT
.	TRBV29-1	.	TRBJ1-2	CSVETYRDLGYTF	TGCAGCGTTGAAACCTACAGGGATCTTGGCTACACCTTC
.	TRBV19	.	TRBJ1-1	CASSIRGGFAEAFF	TGTGCCAGTAGTATTAGGGGAGGTTTCGCTGAAGCTTTCTTT
.	TRBV21-1	.	TRBJ1-2	CASSKSGGSNYGYTF	TGTGCCAGCAGCAAATCAGGGGGCTCTAACTATGGCTACACCTTC
.	TRBV28	.	TRBJ1-5	CASSLALFSQGGQPQHF	TGTGCCAGCAGTTTAGCTCTGTTCAGTCAGGGAGGGCAGCCCCAGCATTTT
TRBD1	TRBV11-3	.	TRBJ2-7	CASSLRETGSYEQYF	TGTGCCAGCAGCTTAAGGGAGACAGGGTCCTACGAGCAGTACTTC
TRBD2	TRBV9	.	TRBJ2-3	CASSAPSGRLSTDTQYF	TGTGCCAGCAGCGCCCCAAGCGGGAGACTTAGCACAGATACGCAGTATTTT
TRBD1	TRBV7-8	.	TRBJ1-6	CASSLTGVASPLHF	TGTGCCAGCAGCTTAACAGGGGTAGCTTCACCCCTCCACTTT
.	TRBV6-5	.	TRBJ2-7	CASSYPDYFDSYEQYF	TGTGCCAGCAGTTACCCTGACTATTTCGACTCCTACGAGCAGTACTTC
TRBD2	TRBV10-2	.	TRBJ2-1	CASSDPSAGEWGEQFF	TGCGCCAGCAGTGACCCTTCAGCGGGAGAATGGGGTGAACAGTTCTTC
.	TRBV5-5	.	TRBJ1-3	CASSFPAGSSGNTIYF	TGTGCCAGCAGCTTCCCTGCTGGCAGCTCTGGAAACACCATATATTTT
TRBD1	TRBV28	once	TRBJ2-7	CASSLYNPGQAGAQYF	TGTGCCAGCAGTTTATACAATCCGGGACAGGCAGGAGCGCAGTACTTC
TRBD1	TRBV6-5	.	TRBJ2-7	CASSFDRAGEQYF	TGTGCCAGCAGTTTTGACAGGGCAGGCGAGCAGTACTTC
.	TRBV6-5	.	TRBJ1-1	CASSYSPGNTEAFF	TGTGCCAGCAGTTACTCGCCGGGGAACACTGAAGCTTTCTTT
TRBD2	TRBV7-2	once	TRBJ2-1	CASSLASGTYNEQFF	TGTGCCAGCAGCCTAGCTAGCGGTACCTACAATGAGCAGTTCTTC